This record covers a single TCR beta chain. Its antigen remains unidentified. The input lacks base qualities; no much larger clone sits a single base away. This specimen comes from a study of blood T cell repertoires in COVID-19 (dated by TCRdb to between 2020 and 2021). Regarding the study in general: Samples covering the acute and convalescent phases of COVID-19 were provided by collaborators in the United States, Italy and Spain. Where available, HLA class I and class II types were taken from metadata supplied by the sample provider and were not determined by assay-based typing. Deeply sampled blood TCRbeta repertoires from subjects exposed to, actively infected with, or recovered from COVID-19 were included in the dataset. Samples were obtained from the ongoing ImmuneRACE study (first 160 participants) and from some 1,300 subjects provided by 6 global collaborators. Nearly every sample came with metadata listing a de-identified subject ID, COVID-19 status, age in years and sex. The repertoires were released in a freely available public database meant as a resource for research on the immune response to SARS-CoV-2. The prospective study material was composed of cDNA or gDNA derived from T cells, B-cell-depleted T cells, or PBMCs.

The collaborating institutions used their own protocols to collect whole blood in K2EDTA tubes. For TCRbeta analysis, collaborators shipped samples as frozen whole blood, isolated PBMCs, or DNA extracted from either of those sample types. Results and caveats for the whole study, not just this receptor: How much clinical and demographic metadata was included differed by source and by participant, and the metadata was provided uncurated.

TCRbeta CDR3 regions were amplified from genomic DNA by means of the immunoSEQ Assay, a bias-controlled multiplex PCR. Under the source paper's analysis protocol: Nucleated cell counts per sample were estimated from amplification of reference gene primers within the assay. To quantify the absolute abundance of each unique TCRbeta CDR3 rearrangement, sequence reads were collapsed and filtered. Productive Simpson clonality was computed per sample as the square root of Simpson's diversity index over productive rearrangements. TCRdb holds this immuneACCESS table with in-frame rearrangements only. Some clones are missing; in checked studies, unresolved V genes explain under half, and the rest has no known cause. The V and J calls and the clone size are those of that table, but D and trimming were determined from the DNA. Within this sample are 180,000 or so clones, with roughly three quarters of them counted one time only. The ten largest clones represent roughly 7.8% of the sample.

The CDR3 spans 19 residues, from the cysteine through the phenylalanine. Only the CDR3 DNA is retained, 57 bases long and in frame from the first base. The sample taken for sequencing was peripheral blood. This TCR was sampled from a woman aged 45-65 years with active or convalescent COVID-19. The chain employs TRBV1 and TRBJ2-3; the D call in the table, TRBD2, was not verified against the DNA. TRBV1 represents a pseudogene. The CDR3 loop reads CTSSPDRLAGGPGTDTQYF. The nucleotides read TGCACCAGCAGCCCGGACCGACTAGCGGGAGGGCCGGGCACAGATACGCAGTATTTT.